This TCR beta chain was found in a study of blood T cells in healthy people across ages. Across the study: About one barcoded TCR beta cDNA was captured per two T cells.

The CDR3 runs 14 residues. Germline V gives CDR1 MNHEY, CDR2 SMNVEV (reference sequence). Primed by a sample-barcoded 5' primer and a J-beta primer mix, a second PCR proceeded for about 6 to 12 cycles. TCRdb re-derived calls from the 5' RACE reads in MiXCR, one entry per CDR3 protein. The table shows some 1,000,000 distinct CDR3 sequences, with less than 25% occurring only once. The sample holds a few counts of this clonotype. A read error may produce the germline difference seen at one junction end. A further study also used this sample, focusing on T cells of mothers and their children. That report notes: Both sample barcodes and 2-4 random nucleotides came from the M1S primer of the second PCR. Per child, around 3 million TCR beta CDR3 reads were obtained, against over 9 million per mother. Compared with unrelated pairs, related mother-child pairs had slightly higher, non-significant overlap.

The V call is TRBV27, the J call TRBJ2-1, with 8 bases aligning to TRBD1. The sequencing sample was made of blood. The sequence derives from a girl aged 2 to 9 in good health. The CDR3 here is CASSYPDRANERFF. The CDR3, as DNA: TGTGCCAGCAGTTACCCGGACAGGGCCAATGAGCGGTTCTTC.